These T cell receptor beta chains were read from a single sample in a study of CD8 T cells in ankylosing spondylitis. TCRdb itself ran the 5' RACE reads through MiXCR, one entry per CDR3 protein. This table has tens of thousands of distinct CDR3 sequences, 16% appearing once. Sequences were obtained from blood. These receptors were taken from a male donor with ankylosing spondylitis or in good health (not recorded which). Both conserved end residues are part of each CDR3. The D gene is left open where the match is weak. Clone size is given for some rows only: seen once, a few or many times, or a class if the clone is expanded.

V: TRBV12-3/TRBV12-4; D: TRBD1; size: few; J: TRBJ2-7; CDR3: CASSVPGQKYEQYF; DNA: TGTGCCAGCAGCGTACCGGGACAGAAGTACGAGCAGTACTTC
V: TRBV6-1; D: NA; size: few; J: TRBJ2-2; CDR3: CASSENRGFGELFF; DNA: TGTGCCAGCAGTGAAAATAGGGGATTCGGGGAGCTGTTTTTT
V: TRBV12-3/TRBV12-4; D: NA; size: NA; J: TRBJ2-3; CDR3: CASSFRAGGFTDTQYF; DNA: TGTGCCAGCAGTTTCAGGGCCGGGGGATTCACAGATACGCAGTATTTT
V: TRBV12-3/TRBV12-4; D: NA; size: NA; J: TRBJ2-5; CDR3: CASSLAGAWETQYF; DNA: TGTGCCAGCAGTTTAGCGGGAGCGTGGGAGACCCAGTACTTC
V: TRBV4-3; D: NA; size: many; J: TRBJ2-7; CDR3: CASSQDEAAGWQYF; DNA: TGCGCCAGCAGCCAAGATGAGGCCGCGGGATGGCAGTACTTC
V: TRBV28; D: TRBD1; size: NA; J: TRBJ1-4; CDR3: CASSSGTDLTTNEKLFF; DNA: TGTGCCAGCAGCTCCGGGACAGACCTCACAACTAATGAAAAACTGTTTTTT
V: TRBV28; D: NA; size: few; J: TRBJ2-2; CDR3: CASSRSQGSTGELFF; DNA: TGTGCCAGCAGTAGAAGTCAGGGAAGCACCGGGGAGCTGTTTTTT
V: TRBV27; D: NA; size: NA; J: TRBJ2-5; CDR3: CASRGTQGETQYF; DNA: TGTGCCAGCAGGGGGACCCAAGGGGAGACCCAGTACTTC
V: TRBV20-1; D: NA; size: many; J: TRBJ2-3; CDR3: CSASTRGYSASDTQYF; DNA: TGCAGTGCTTCAACCCGAGGCTACAGCGCCAGCGATACGCAGTATTTT
V: TRBV7-6; D: NA; size: NA; J: TRBJ1-1; CDR3: CASSPRGGENTEAFF; DNA: TGTGCCAGCAGCCCCCGAGGCGGGGAGAACACTGAAGCTTTCTTT
V: TRBV15; D: NA; size: NA; J: TRBJ1-4; CDR3: CATSRDRAGAGEKLFF; DNA: TGTGCCACCAGCAGAGATCGTGCAGGGGCGGGTGAAAAACTGTTTTTT
V: TRBV7-2; D: NA; size: many; J: TRBJ1-1; CDR3: CASSLGGRTEAFF; DNA: TGTGCCAGCAGCTTAGGGGGGAGGACTGAAGCTTTCTTT
V: TRBV28; D: TRBD1; size: NA; J: TRBJ1-1; CDR3: CASFTGGRTEAFF; DNA: TGTGCCAGCTTTACAGGGGGCAGAACTGAAGCTTTCTTT
V: TRBV29-1; D: NA; size: NA; J: TRBJ2-2; CDR3: CSVSDTGELFF; DNA: TGCAGCGTTTCCGACACCGGGGAGCTGTTTTTT
V: TRBV12-3/TRBV12-4; D: NA; size: few; J: TRBJ2-1; CDR3: CASSWAGPIEQFF; DNA: TGTGCCAGCAGTTGGGCCGGGCCGATTGAGCAGTTCTTC
V: TRBV12-3/TRBV12-4; D: NA; size: NA; J: TRBJ2-1; CDR3: CASSFQGTNEQFF; DNA: TGTGCCAGCAGTTTTCAGGGGACGAATGAGCAGTTCTTC
V: TRBV20-1; D: NA; size: NA; J: TRBJ2-3; CDR3: CSASVPWTGATDTQYF; DNA: TGCAGTGCTAGTGTACCCTGGACCGGGGCAACAGATACGCAGTATTTT
V: TRBV12-3/TRBV12-4; D: NA; size: NA; J: TRBJ1-2; CDR3: CASSFHRANYGYTF; DNA: TGTGCCAGCAGTTTTCACAGGGCTAACTATGGCTACACCTTC
V: TRBV7-2; D: TRBD2; size: NA; J: TRBJ2-5; CDR3: CASSLLAGEGAETQYF; DNA: TGTGCCAGCAGCTTACTAGCGGGAGAGGGGGCAGAGACCCAGTACTTC
V: TRBV12-3/TRBV12-4; D: TRBD1; size: NA; J: TRBJ2-2; CDR3: CASVFRATGGLFF; DNA: TGTGCCAGCGTTTTTAGGGCCACAGGGGGGCTGTTTTTT
V: TRBV4-2; D: TRBD1; size: few; J: TRBJ2-1; CDR3: CASSQDRDRGIPNEQFF; DNA: TGTGCCAGCAGCCAGGACCGGGACAGGGGGATTCCAAATGAGCAGTTCTTC
V: TRBV5-1; D: NA; size: NA; J: TRBJ1-2; CDR3: CASSGGILTYGYTF; DNA: TGCGCCAGCAGCGGGGGAATTTTGACGTATGGCTACACCTTC
V: TRBV20-1; D: NA; size: NA; J: TRBJ2-4; CDR3: CSARDSRVAKNIQYF; DNA: TGCAGTGCTAGAGATAGCCGGGTGGCCAAAAACATTCAGTACTTC
V: TRBV2; D: TRBD1; size: NA; J: TRBJ2-2; CDR3: CASSSRGQVNTGELFF; DNA: TGTGCCAGCAGCTCTAGGGGACAGGTTAACACCGGGGAGCTGTTTTTT
V: TRBV29-1; D: NA; size: NA; J: TRBJ2-2; CDR3: CSGRGLTNTGELFF; DNA: TGCAGCGGGAGGGGCCTTACGAACACCGGGGAGCTGTTTTTT
V: TRBV5-1; D: TRBD1; size: NA; J: TRBJ1-1; CDR3: CASSIDGQGAHTEAFF; DNA: TGCGCCAGCAGCATAGACGGACAGGGGGCTCACACTGAAGCTTTCTTT